The rows below give T cell receptor beta chains drawn from one sample of a study of T cell repertoires in cytomegalovirus infection. For these TCRs, the target antigens are not known. TCRdb passed the reads through MiXCR, listing each CDR3 protein once. The repertoire includes around 310,000 distinct CDR3 sequences, roughly 28% of them detected once, and approximately 20% sits in the top ten. The starting material was cultured PBMCs, obtained from culture after CMV antigen stimulation. Every receptor here comes from a human donor in good health (CMV status not recorded). Some clones in this sample may be carry-over from other donors' samples. CDR3s include the opening cysteine and the closing phenylalanine or tryptophan. The D gene is left open where the match is weak. Size is omitted from some rows. Given values are once, few, many or a class for expanded clones.

v_call	j_call	clone_size	d_call	cdr3_nt	cdr3_aa
TRBV20-1	TRBJ1-5	.	TRBD1	TGCAGTGCTAGAGATGGGTGGACAGGGAGGGGGCCCCAGCATTTT	CSARDGWTGRGPQHF
TRBV7-2	TRBJ2-7	.	TRBD2	TGTGCCAGCAGCCACCCCGGGACTAGTGTCGAGCAGTACTTC	CASSHPGTSVEQYF
TRBV28	TRBJ2-7	.	TRBD2	TGTGCCAGTAGGACTAGCGGCTTCTACGAGCAGTACTTC	CASRTSGFYEQYF
TRBV7-9	TRBJ2-7	few	.	TGTGCCAGCACTTCGGGCGGGATAGACGAGCAGTACTTC	CASTSGGIDEQYF
TRBV15	TRBJ1-5	.	.	TGTGCCACCAGCAGAGTCTCTGACAGAACTCATAGCAATCAGCCCCAGCATTTT	CATSRVSDRTHSNQPQHF
TRBV28	TRBJ2-5	few	.	TGTGCCAGCAGCCTCTTGTCCGGACAAGAGACCCAGTACTTC	CASSLLSGQETQYF
TRBV7-2	TRBJ2-7	.	.	TGTGCCAGCAGCTTCCGTCCCTCCCTAGACGAGCAGTACTTC	CASSFRPSLDEQYF
TRBV6-1	TRBJ1-5	.	.	TGTGCCAGCAGTGCCCCCGGGGGGAATAGCAATCAGCCCCAGCATTTT	CASSAPGGNSNQPQHF
TRBV7-7	TRBJ2-5	.	.	TGTGCCAGCAGCTTAGCCGAGAGCGGGACCCAGTACTTC	CASSLAESGTQYF
TRBV12-5	TRBJ1-4	.	.	TGTGCTAGTGGTCCGCATCATCCTGTCCTGTTTTTT	CASGPHHPVLFF
TRBV7-6	TRBJ2-7	.	.	TGTGCCAGCAGCTCCTTTTTTGGGGGCTCCTACGAGCAGTACTTC	CASSSFFGGSYEQYF
TRBV7-8	TRBJ1-1	many	.	TGTGCCAGCAGCTTAATTCCAGGGATGAACACTGAAGCTTTCTTT	CASSLIPGMNTEAFF
TRBV5-3	TRBJ2-1	.	.	TGTGCCAGCAGCCCGGCGGAGGCGCCCCCGTTGAATGAGCAGTTCTTC	CASSPAEAPPLNEQFF
TRBV29-1	TRBJ1-1	few	.	TGCAGCGCCGAGTGGCAGCCCGGAACTGAAGCTTTCTTT	CSAEWQPGTEAFF
TRBV19	TRBJ1-6	few	.	TGTGCCAGTACCTCATCAGGAGGGGTCAATTCACCCCTCCACTTT	CASTSSGGVNSPLHF
TRBV24-1	TRBJ2-3	few	TRBD1	TGTGCCACCAGTGGCCAGGGGGACAGGGGGCAAAGATGGGATACGCAGTATTTT	CATSGQGDRGQRWDTQYF
TRBV12-3/TRBV12-4	TRBJ1-3	.	.	TGTGCCAGCAGCTACCTCGGGACACGATATTTT	CASSYLGTRYF
TRBV20-1	TRBJ2-3	few	.	TGCAGTGCTAGCGGGAGTAGGGATACGCAGTATTTT	CSASGSRDTQYF
TRBV4-2	TRBJ2-7	.	TRBD2	TGTGCCAGCAGCCAAGATGTGACTAGCGGGCCTGTGGCCTACGAGCAGTACTTC	CASSQDVTSGPVAYEQYF
TRBV6-6	TRBJ1-6	.	.	TGTGCCAGCAGTCCAAGAGGTGGAAAACAAGGGTCACCCCTCCACTTT	CASSPRGGKQGSPLHF
TRBV19	TRBJ2-1	few	TRBD2	TGTGCCAGTAGTATAAGCGGGAGGTCTTACAATGAGCAGTTCTTC	CASSISGRSYNEQFF
TRBV10-3	TRBJ2-5	many	TRBD1	TGTGCCATCAGTTCACAGGGGGCAGGGGAGACCCAGTACTTC	CAISSQGAGETQYF
TRBV7-3	TRBJ2-3	few	TRBD2	TGTGCCAGCAGCTTTCGGTCTAGCGGGGGCCTGAGCACAGATACGCAGTATTTT	CASSFRSSGGLSTDTQYF
TRBV4-2	TRBJ2-5	.	.	TGTGCCAGCAGCCAAGGAGTCAGGGAAGAGACCCAGTACTTC	CASSQGVREETQYF
TRBV19	TRBJ1-4	few	.	TGTGCCAGTAGCCCCGTCAGGATGGCAACTAATGAAAAACTGTTTTTT	CASSPVRMATNEKLFF
TRBV19	TRBJ2-7	many	.	TGTGCCAGTAGTCTCGGTCCGCCCTACGAGCAGTACTTC	CASSLGPPYEQYF
TRBV27	TRBJ1-5	few	.	TGTGCCAGCAGTTTATCGGACCCCAATCAGCCCCAGCATTTT	CASSLSDPNQPQHF
TRBV11-2	TRBJ2-3	.	.	TGTGCCAGCAGCTTAGATGGTAGGGGGGAGGGATACACAGATACGCAGTATTTT	CASSLDGRGEGYTDTQYF
TRBV20-1	TRBJ1-3	many	.	TGCAGTGCTAGAAGAGATGGAAACACCATATATTTT	CSARRDGNTIYF